A single sample gave rise to the 30 T cell receptor beta chains below, sequenced in a study of blood T cell repertoires in COVID-19. The assay was immunoSEQ multiplex PCR, and TCRdb's table has in-frame clones only and misses some. The table shows 150,000 to 200,000 clones, with roughly 81% occurring only once. Material: peripheral blood. All receptors derive from a woman of 80 years or more with COVID-19, enrolled during active disease.

The V and J genes are TRBV7-9 and TRBJ2-1; a weak D match, TRBD2 (5 bases). The CDR3 runs to 11 residues. The germline CDR1 and CDR2 sequences are SEHNR and FQNEAQ (reference sequence). With 4 bases removed from V and 10 bases from J, the gap between germline ends came to 8 bases. The CDR3 region has the DNA TGTGCCAGCAGCTCTAGACTAGAGCAGTTCTTC. Translated: CASSSRLEQFF.

The rearrangement joins TRBV7-8 to TRBJ1-2, with unresolved D. CDR1 SGHVS and CDR2 FQNEAQ come from the germline V gene. V shed 3 bases and J shed 4 bases, with 12 bases lying between them. The CDR3 runs 14 residues. CDR3 nucleotide sequence: TGTGCCAGCAGCTTCGGGGTAGGGTCCTATGGCTACACCTTC. Translating gives CASSFGVGSYGYTF. The full variable domain, in which reference TRBV7-8 and TRBJ1-2 provide the parts outside the CDR3, is GAGVSQSPRYKVAKRGQDVALRCDPISGHVSLFWYQQALGQGPEFLTYFQNEAQLDKSGLPSDRFFAERPEGSVSTLKIQRTQQEDSAVYLCASSFGVGSYGYTFGSGTRLTVV.

The rearrangement joins TRBV6-6 to TRBJ1-2, with 7 bases aligning to TRBD1. The CDR3 loop spans 14 amino acids. Germline CDR1 and CDR2: MNHNY and SVGAGI (reference sequence). V dropped 6 bases and J dropped 5; count of bases not matched to a gene: 9. The CDR3 region is CASSRQGSFYGYTF. In DNA form, the CDR3 reads TGTGCCAGCAGCCGACAGGGCAGTTTTTATGGCTACACCTTC.

The rearrangement joins TRBV28 to TRBJ1-1, with D tentatively TRBD1 (6 bases). Trimming took 2 bases from V and 1 from J, leaving 8 bases between them. The CDR3 loop spans 14 amino acids. CDR1 is MDHEN and CDR2 is SYDVKM in the germline V gene. The CDR3 loop reads CASSLQGQNTEAFF. In DNA, the CDR3 is TGTGCCAGCAGTTTACAGGGGCAGAACACTGAAGCTTTCTTT.

The chain combines TRBV10-3 with TRBJ2-1; D gene uncertain. CDR1 and CDR2 from the germline V gene are ENHRY and SYGVKD. The CDR3 spans 15 residues. The germline V and J ends were trimmed by 3 bases and 0 bases, with 9 bases remaining between them. CDR3: CAISDLPGSYNEQFF. In nucleotides, the CDR3 is TGTGCCATCAGTGATCTGCCAGGCTCCTACAATGAGCAGTTCTTC.

This clone was seen more than once but under ten times. This chain connects TRBV28 to TRBJ2-7; 10 positions agree with TRBD1. The V gene's germline CDR1 is MDHEN and CDR2 SYDVKM. Trimming at V came to 5 bases and at J to 1 base, leaving 2 bases not matched to a gene. The CDR3 length is 14 residues. The CDR3 DNA reads TGTGCCAGCAGTCAGGACAGGGGGTCCTACGAGCAGTACTTC. Translation gives CASSQDRGSYEQYF.

The chain uses TRBV6-5 and TRBJ1-1; 8 nucleotides align to TRBD1. CDR3 length: 13 residues. The germline CDR1 and CDR2 sequences are MNHEY and SVGAGI. Trimming cost V 5 bases and J 5 bases; bases outside gene matches: 4. CDR3 region: CASSPQGVTEAFF. The CDR3 region has the DNA TGTGCCAGCAGTCCACAGGGGGTAACTGAAGCTTTCTTT.

The chain uses TRBV19 and TRBJ2-4; 10 positions agree with TRBD1. Germline CDR1 is LNHDA and CDR2 is SQIVND (reference sequence). This CDR3 spans 14 amino acids. V was pared by 9 bases and J by 7 bases, with 9 bases of the junction left unmatched. The DNA of the CDR3 is TGTGCCAGCTCGACAGGGGGCGTATGGAACATTCAGTACTTC. Amino acids: CASSTGGVWNIQYF.

V and J are TRBV19 and TRBJ1-5; D is undetermined. This CDR3 contains 17 residues. Germline CDR1 reads LNHDA; CDR2 reads SQIVND (reference sequence). V was shortened by 4 bases and J by 0 bases, with 16 bases between the two germline ends. CDR3 residues: CASSTRYRSYSNQPQHF. CDR3 in DNA: TGTGCCAGTAGTACTCGGTACCGCTCGTATAGCAATCAGCCCCAGCATTTT. The full variable domain, completed using reference TRBV19 and TRBJ1-5, is DGGITQSPKYLFRKEGQNVTLSCEQNLNHDAMYWYRQDPGQGLRLIYYSQIVNDFQKGDIAEGYSVSREKKESFPLTVTSAQKNPTAFYLCASSTRYRSYSNQPQHFGDGTRLSIL.

The sample holds one count of this clone. V is TRBV7-9 and J is TRBJ1-2; 8 nucleotides agree with TRBD1. Germline V gene lookup returns CDR1 SEHNR and CDR2 FQNEAQ (reference sequence). This CDR3 is built from 15 residues. V gave up 6 bases and J gave up 4 bases; unmatched junction bases: 10. This CDR3 is CASRPGQGSFYGYTF. Here the CDR3 DNA reads TGTGCCAGCAGACCCGGACAGGGCAGTTTCTATGGCTACACCTTC. Based on the CDR3 plus reference TRBV7-9 and TRBJ1-2, the full variable domain is DTGVSQNPRHKITKRGQNVTFRCDPISEHNRLYWYRQTLGQGPEFLTYFQNEAQLEKSRLLSDRFSAERPKGSFSTLEIQRTEQGDSAMYLCASRPGQGSFYGYTFGSGTRLTVV.

The chain employs TRBV18 and TRBJ1-4, with D possibly TRBD1 on 5 matching bases. CDR1 KGHSH and CDR2 LQKENI come from the germline V gene. The CDR3 is made up of 15 amino acids. V was trimmed by 0 bases and J by 4 bases, leaving 9 bases between them. CDR3 in DNA: TGTGCCAGCTCACCACCAGGGACTATTAATGAAAAACTGTTTTTT. Translating it yields CASSPPGTINEKLFF. Complete variable domain (other parts from reference TRBV18 and TRBJ1-4): NAGVMQNPRHLVRRRGQEARLRCSPMKGHSHVYWYRQLPEEGLKFMVYLQKENIIDESGMPKERFSAEFPKEGPSILRIQQVVRGDSAAYFCASSPPGTINEKLFFGSGTQLSVL.

The V call is TRBV10-3, the J call TRBJ1-2; TRBD1 is a possible D gene (6 bases). In germline, CDR1 is ENHRY, CDR2 SYGVKD. Between the trimmed V and J ends, which lost 7 bases and 4 bases, there was a span of 16 bases. There are 14 residues in the CDR3. In DNA, the CDR3 is TGTGCCATCACCGACCGACAGGCCCTCTATGGCTACACCTTC. Its translation: CAITDRQALYGYTF.

In this sample, this clone turned up a few times. The V gene is TRBV7-2, the J gene TRBJ2-3, with a weak D call TRBD1 (5 bases). V was cut by 5 bases and J by 0 bases, with 12 bases left in between. The V gene's germline CDR1 is SGHTA and CDR2 FQGNSA. CDR3 length: 15 residues. This CDR3 is CASSVMTASTDTQYF. CDR3 in DNA: TGTGCCAGCAGCGTTATGACAGCTAGCACAGATACGCAGTATTTT.

CDR3 sequence (DNA): TGTGCCAGCAGCTTGAGGCGAGCGGGGGGCTACAATGAGCAGTTCTTC. Its translation: CASSLRRAGGYNEQFF. The chain combines TRBV5-6 with TRBJ2-1, with 9 bases identical to TRBD2. Germline assignment: CDR1 SGHDT and CDR2 YYEEEE. V lost 1 base to trimming and J lost 3 bases; unmatched junction nucleotides: 5. CDR3 length equals 16 residues.

V and J are TRBV6-2 or TRBV6-3 and TRBJ2-1, with D possibly TRBD2 on 5 matching bases. Germline V gives CDR1 MNHEY, CDR2 SVGEGT. V lost 0 bases, J lost 4 bases, and 7 bases lay in between. The CDR3 totals 14 residues. This CDR3 reads CASSYSPGYNEQFF. In nucleotides, the CDR3 is TGTGCCAGCAGTTACTCGCCGGGGTACAATGAGCAGTTCTTC.

V usage is TRBV18 and J usage is TRBJ1-3, with D unclear. V was shortened by 3 bases and J by 0 bases, with 15 bases between the two germline ends. This CDR3 spans 17 amino acids. CDR1 and CDR2 from the germline V gene are KGHSH and LQKENI. The CDR3 nucleotides read TGTGCCAGCTCACCTCCGATCGGCGGTTACTCTGGAAACACCATATATTTT. Its protein is CASSPPIGGYSGNTIYF.

The V and J genes are TRBV6-1 and TRBJ2-7; tentative D call: TRBD1 (7 bases). The V and J ends lost 2 bases and 2 bases respectively, with 13 bases between them. CDR1 is MNHNS and CDR2 is SASEGT in the germline V gene. The CDR3 contains 15 residues. This chain's CDR3 is CASSEWGDSPYEQYF. The CDR3 DNA is TGTGCCAGCAGTGAATGGGGGGACAGCCCCTACGAGCAGTACTTC.

The chain joins TRBV5-4 to TRBJ1-2, with a weak D call TRBD1 (5 bases). V was cut by 5 bases and J by 5 bases, with 13 bases left in between. The CDR3 is 13 residues long. The germline gives CDR1 SGHNT, CDR2 YYREEE (reference sequence). In nucleotides, the CDR3 is TGTGCCAGCAGTAAGACAGAGCTGTATGGCTACACCTTC. Encoded protein: CASSKTELYGYTF. Supplemented by reference TRBV5-4 and TRBJ1-2, the full variable domain reads ETGVTQSPTHLIKTRGQQVTLRCSSQSGHNTVSWYQQALGQGPQFIFQYYREEENGRGNFPPRFSGLQFPNYSSELNVNALELDDSALYLCASSKTELYGYTFGSGTRLTVV.

This clone was observed a single time. The chain has TRBV5-1 and TRBJ2-7, with no clear D. The CDR3 sequence is 13 residues long. V lost 0 bases and J lost 4, with 8 bases in between. Germline V CDR1 and CDR2: SGHRS, YFSETQ. The CDR3 region is CASSLDVEYEQYF. The CDR3 region has the DNA TGCGCCAGCAGCTTGGATGTCGAGTACGAGCAGTACTTC.

This chain connects TRBV5-4 to TRBJ1-2; D unresolved. The CDR3 is 14 residues long. Germline loops: CDR1 SGHNT, CDR2 YYREEE (reference sequence). V lost 0 bases and J 7 bases, leaving 13 bases between the germline ends. DNA for the CDR3: TGTGCCAGCAGCTTGGCGAGTTCCCCGTTTGGCTACACCTTC. Residues: CASSLASSPFGYTF.

This chain connects TRBV12-3 or TRBV12-4 to TRBJ1-1; perhaps TRBD1 as D (5 bases). V was cut by 5 bases and J by 5 bases, with 12 bases left in between. This CDR3 comprises 13 residues. CDR3 region: CASSPRGGTEAFF. For the CDR3, the DNA is TGTGCCAGCAGTCCACGGGGGGGGACTGAAGCTTTCTTT.

The rearrangement uses TRBV28 and TRBJ2-3; 9 bases are shared with TRBD2. Germline CDR1 reads MDHEN; CDR2 reads SYDVKM. This CDR3 contains 21 residues. J was trimmed by 2 bases and V by 2 bases; bases with no gene match: 20. This chain's CDR3 is CASSLPSGASGESLLTDTQYF. The CDR3 DNA follows: TGTGCCAGCAGTTTACCATCCGGGGCTAGCGGGGAATCGTTACTCACAGATACGCAGTATTTT.

V and J are TRBV6-5 and TRBJ2-7, with D possibly TRBD2 on 5 matching bases. Germline V gene data show CDR1 as MNHEY and CDR2 as SVGAGI. The CDR3 consists of 12 residues. Trimming pared 5 bases from V and 4 bases from J, leaving 9 bases between. Written as DNA, the CDR3 is TGTGCCAGCAGTCTGGGAGTTTACGAGCAGTACTTC. Its protein product is CASSLGVYEQYF.

The table lists this clone with a count of one. The chain carries TRBV19 and TRBJ2-7; the match to TRBD1 covers 8 bases. CDR1 and CDR2 (germline): LNHDA, SQIVND (reference sequence). V lost 6 bases to trimming and J lost 7 bases; unmatched junction nucleotides: 5. CDR3 length: 12 amino acids. CDR3 DNA: TGTGCCAGTAGGCTACAGGGGGGTGAGCAGTACTTC. The encoded protein is CASRLQGGEQYF.

The J gene is TRBJ2-5, the V gene TRBV27, with D possibly being TRBD1 (6 bases). Trimming removed 3 bases at V and 2 bases at J, with 16 bases between. This CDR3 is built from 16 residues. In germline, CDR1 is MNHEY, CDR2 SMNVEV (reference sequence). This chain's CDR3 is CASSLIPPGQQETQYF. Here the CDR3 DNA reads TGTGCCAGCAGTTTGATCCCCCCCGGACAGCAAGAGACCCAGTACTTC.

J is TRBJ1-2 and V is TRBV7-9; D ambiguous. CDR3 size: 14 residues. CDR1 and CDR2 from the germline V gene are SEHNR and FQNEAQ (reference sequence). Trimming removed 5 bases at V and 2 bases at J, with 12 bases between. Here the CDR3 reads CASSLGPVNYGYTF. CDR3 nucleotide sequence: TGTGCCAGCAGCCTTGGGCCAGTGAACTATGGCTACACCTTC.

This chain links TRBV4-1 with TRBJ1-3, with 9 nucleotides matching TRBD1. The CDR3 consists of 16 residues. Germline CDR1 MGHRA, CDR2 YSYEKL. The ends lost 5 bases at V and 0 bases at J; junction bases unmatched: 5. In nucleotides, the CDR3 is TGCGCCAGCAGCAAGGGACAGGGCTTCTCTGGAAACACCATATATTTT. This translates into CASSKGQGFSGNTIYF.

The gene calls are TRBV11-2 and TRBJ2-5; 11 positions match TRBD2. The length of the CDR3 is 18 residues. V was clipped by 5 bases and J by 2 bases; unmatched bases: 13. Germline CDR1 SGHAT, CDR2 FQNNGV. CDR3: CASSPRASGRFGQETQYF. The DNA of the CDR3 is TGTGCCAGCAGCCCCAGAGCTAGCGGGAGGTTTGGGCAAGAGACCCAGTACTTC.

CDR3: CAISAQGAGANVLTF. CDR3 nucleotide sequence: TGTGCCATCAGTGCACAGGGGGCTGGGGCCAACGTCCTGACTTTC. The rearrangement joins TRBV10-3 to TRBJ2-6; TRBD1 matches 8 bases. This CDR3 is 15 amino acids long. J lost 2 bases, V lost 4 bases, and 1 base had no gene match. Germline CDR1 reads ENHRY; CDR2 reads SYGVKD.

The chain carries TRBV10-3 and TRBJ2-5; maybe TRBD1 (7 bases). The V gene's germline CDR1 is ENHRY and CDR2 SYGVKD. Trimming cost V 5 bases and J 4 bases, with 11 bases left between them. CDR3 length: 13 residues. CDR3 sequence reads: CAISYRGGETQYF. CDR3 bases: TGTGCCATCAGTTACAGGGGAGGAGAGACCCAGTACTTC.